This T cell receptor (beta chain) appears in the sequencing data of a study of T cells in Graves' hyperthyroidism and ophthalmopathy. Whole-study findings and limits: Blood samples included most of the expanded thyroid clonotypes exceeding 0.001.

Uncontrolled infection, other autoimmune disease, pregnancy or lactation led to exclusion. Turning to this clonotype: Its specificity is unknown.

From germline, CDR1 is KGHSH and CDR2 LQKENI. The CDR3 has 15 residues. The V and J ends lost 2 bases and 2 bases respectively, with 12 bases between them. RNA transcripts provided the source from which TCR beta CDR3 regions were amplified. The TCR CDR3 was amplified in a first-round RT-PCR using the HTBI primer set. A single record per CDR3 protein comes from TCRdb applying MiXCR to the multiplex PCR reads. This sample has fewer than 750,000 distinct CDR3 sequences, with over 12% found just once. Material: blood. The clonotype was recovered from a woman aged 40 to 50 with Graves' ophthalmopathy. The chain carries TRBV18 and TRBJ2-5; no reliable D call. The CDR3 is CASSPFFSEQETQYF. The CDR3 coding sequence is TGTGCCAGCTCACCATTTTTTTCAGAGCAAGAGACCCAGTACTTC.